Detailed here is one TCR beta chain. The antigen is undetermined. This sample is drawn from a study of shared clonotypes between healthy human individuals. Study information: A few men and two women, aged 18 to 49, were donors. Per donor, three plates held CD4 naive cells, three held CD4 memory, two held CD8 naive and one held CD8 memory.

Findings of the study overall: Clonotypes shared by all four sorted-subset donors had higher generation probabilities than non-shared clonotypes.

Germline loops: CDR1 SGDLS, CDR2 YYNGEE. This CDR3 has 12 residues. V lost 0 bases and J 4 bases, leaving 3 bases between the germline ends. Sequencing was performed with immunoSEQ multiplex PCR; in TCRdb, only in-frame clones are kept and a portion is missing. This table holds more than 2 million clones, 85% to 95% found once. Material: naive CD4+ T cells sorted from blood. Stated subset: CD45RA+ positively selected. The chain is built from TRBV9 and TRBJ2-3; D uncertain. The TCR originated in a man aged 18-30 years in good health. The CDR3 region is CASSVVPDTQYF. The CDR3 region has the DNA TGTGCCAGCAGCGTAGTTCCAGATACGCAGTATTTT.